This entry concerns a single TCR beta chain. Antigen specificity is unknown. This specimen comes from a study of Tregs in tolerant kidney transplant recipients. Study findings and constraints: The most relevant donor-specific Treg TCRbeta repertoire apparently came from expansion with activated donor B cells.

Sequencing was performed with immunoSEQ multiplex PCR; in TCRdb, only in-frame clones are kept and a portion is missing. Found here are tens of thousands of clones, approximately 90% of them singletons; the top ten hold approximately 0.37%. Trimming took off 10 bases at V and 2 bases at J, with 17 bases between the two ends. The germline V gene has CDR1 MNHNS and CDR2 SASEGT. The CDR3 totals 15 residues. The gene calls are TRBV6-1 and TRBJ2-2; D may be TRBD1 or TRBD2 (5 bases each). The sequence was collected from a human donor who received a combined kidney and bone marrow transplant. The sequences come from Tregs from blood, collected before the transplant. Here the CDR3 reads CATLRGQLNTGELFF. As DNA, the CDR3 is TGTGCCACCCTGAGGGGCCAACTCAACACCGGGGAGCTGTTTTTT.